The next 15 T cell receptor beta chains were all read from a single sample in a study of blood T cell repertoires in COVID-19. Assay used: immunoSEQ multiplex PCR; TCRdb lists only in-frame clones, some missing. The data hold 250,000 to 400,000 clones, with approximately 87% observed a single time. Sequences were obtained from peripheral blood. All receptors come from a woman aged 25 to 39 with COVID-19, enrolled during active disease.

CDR3 DNA: TGCGCCAGCAGCTTGTTAGAGGAGCAGTACTTC. It is translated as CASSLLEEQYF. This chain connects TRBV5-1 to TRBJ2-7; D ambiguous. Per the germline V gene, CDR1 is SGHRS and CDR2 is YFSETQ. The CDR3 is 11 amino acids. Trimming left V 1 base short and J 7 bases short, with 6 bases between. The variable domain in full, completed from reference TRBV5-1 and TRBJ2-7, reads KAGVTQTPRYLIKTRGQQVTLSCSPISGHRSVSWYQQTPGQGLQFLFEYFSETQRNKGNFPGRFSGRQFSNSRSEMNVSTLELGDSALYLCASSLLEEQYFGPGTRLTVT.

The chain carries TRBV3-1 (or the pseudogene TRBV3-2) and TRBJ1-4; D is possibly TRBD1 (6 bases). The CDR3 runs 12 residues. Germline assignment: CDR1 LGHDT and CDR2 YNNKEL (reference sequence). V was clipped by 4 bases and J by 8 bases, with 8 bases between them. As DNA, the CDR3 is TGTGCCAGCAGCCGGGGGACAGAAAAACTGTTTTTT. Amino acids: CASSRGTEKLFF.

The chain recombines TRBV7-9 with TRBJ2-5, with no clear D. Trimming cost V 5 bases and J 1 base, with 5 bases left between them. Per germline, CDR1 SEHNR and CDR2 FQNEAQ (reference sequence). The CDR3 is 12 amino acids. This CDR3 is CASSRIQETQYF. The CDR3 DNA is TGTGCCAGCAGCCGTATCCAAGAGACCCAGTACTTC.

The chain employs TRBV29-1 and TRBJ2-1, with 11 bases matching TRBD2. Per germline, CDR1 SQVTM and CDR2 ANQGSEA. There are 16 residues in the CDR3. The junction had 7 bases not matched to a gene; V was cut back by 6 bases and J by 0 bases. As DNA, the CDR3 is TGCAGCGTCACTGGACTAGCGGGTTCCTCCTACAATGAGCAGTTCTTC. This translates into CSVTGLAGSSYNEQFF.

The gene calls are TRBV7-3 and TRBJ2-7; TRBD1 aligns across 7 bases. This CDR3 contains 15 residues. Losses at the gene ends were 2 bases for V and 2 bases for J; bases not matched to a gene: 6. CDR1 is SGHTA and CDR2 is FQGTGA in the germline V gene. The CDR3 loop reads CASSLEGQPTYEQYF. Here the CDR3 DNA reads TGTGCCAGCAGCTTAGAGGGACAGCCGACCTACGAGCAGTACTTC.

This chain links TRBV24-1 with TRBJ2-3, with 10 bases fitting TRBD2. The CDR3 sequence is 16 residues long. Unmatched junction bases numbered 6, after V lost 3 bases and J lost 4 bases. Germline V gene lookup returns CDR1 KGHDR and CDR2 SFDVKD. The CDR3 DNA sequence: TGTGCCACCAGTGATGCTAGCGGGAGAAGAGCAGATACGCAGTATTTT. Protein product: CATSDASGRRADTQYF.

The J gene is TRBJ1-1, the V gene TRBV11-2; unclear D gene. The V end was cut by 5 bases, the J end by 5 bases, with 9 bases between. Germline CDR1 and CDR2: SGHAT and FQNNGV. The length of the CDR3 is 12 residues. The CDR3 DNA reads as TGTGCCAGCAGCCATACAGCTACTGAAGCTTTCTTT. It is translated as CASSHTATEAFF.

This rearrangement joins TRBV11-3 to TRBJ2-2; 10 bases map to TRBD2. V gave up 5 bases and J gave up 0 bases; unmatched junction bases: 6. The V gene's germline CDR1 is SGHNT and CDR2 YENEEA. The CDR3 length is 17 residues. The CDR3 coding sequence is TGTGCCAGCAGCCTTAGGACTAGCGGAACGAACACCGGGGAGCTGTTTTTT. The encoded protein is CASSLRTSGTNTGELFF.

The rearrangement links TRBV5-1 to TRBJ2-7, with 8 bases lining up with TRBD1. Germline trimming cut 1 base from V and 4 bases from J; bases unmatched to any gene: 4. The CDR3 has 14 amino acids. CDR1 is SGHRS and CDR2 is YFSETQ in the germline V gene. Here the CDR3 reads CASSLRQGFYEQYF. For the CDR3, the DNA is TGCGCCAGCAGCTTGCGACAGGGGTTTTACGAGCAGTACTTC.

The CDR3 bases are TGTGCCAGCAGTTTAGGGGGTGTGGGGACAGGGGGATCCTATAATTCACCCCTCCACTTT. This sequence encodes CASSLGGVGTGGSYNSPLHF. The chain is built from TRBV27 and TRBJ1-6; 11 positions agree with TRBD1. Germline CDR1 is MNHEY and CDR2 is SMNVEV (reference sequence). Losses at the gene ends were 2 bases for V and 1 base for J; bases not matched to a gene: 10. The CDR3 runs to 20 residues.

The chain joins TRBV11-2 to TRBJ2-7; 15 bases align to TRBD2. J was trimmed by 5 bases and V by 5 bases; bases with no gene match: 4. The V gene's germline CDR1 is SGHAT and CDR2 FQNNGV. The CDR3 contains 15 residues. For the CDR3, the DNA is TGTGCCAGCAGCAAGGGACTAGCGGGAGGTCACGAGCAGTACTTC. Protein: CASSKGLAGGHEQYF.

V is TRBV25-1 and J is TRBJ1-1, with 7 nucleotides matching TRBD1. The trim removed 1 base at V and 8 bases at J, leaving 4 bases unmatched. Per germline, CDR1 MGHDK and CDR2 SYGVNS. This CDR3 contains 13 residues. Here the CDR3 DNA reads TGTGCCAGCAGTGAATGGATACAGGGGGAAGCTTTCTTT. Its translation is CASSEWIQGEAFF.

The chain couples TRBV5-1 to TRBJ1-1; D might be TRBD1 (5 bases). V was pared by 4 bases and J by 7 bases, with 17 bases between. In germline, CDR1 is SGHRS, CDR2 YFSETQ. CDR3 size: 14 residues. The DNA for the CDR3 is TGCGCCAGCAGCCTAGGGGAAACTCGGAATGAAGCTTTCTTT. It is translated as CASSLGETRNEAFF. The complete variable domain, with remaining parts taken from reference TRBV5-1 and TRBJ1-1, reads KAGVTQTPRYLIKTRGQQVTLSCSPISGHRSVSWYQQTPGQGLQFLFEYFSETQRNKGNFPGRFSGRQFSNSRSEMNVSTLELGDSALYLCASSLGETRNEAFFGQGTRLTVV.

This sequence joins TRBV28 and TRBJ2-1, with 9 bases aligning to TRBD1. V gave up 6 bases and J gave up 4 bases; unmatched junction bases: 13. Looked up from germline, CDR1 is MDHEN and CDR2 is SYDVKM. There are 17 residues in the CDR3. Written as DNA, the CDR3 is TGTGCCAGCAGCTTCAATCGCGGGACAGGGCAATACAATGAGCAGTTCTTC. Encoded protein: CASSFNRGTGQYNEQFF. Using reference TRBV28 and TRBJ2-1 for the parts outside the CDR3, the full variable domain is DVKVTQSSRYLVKRTGEKVFLECVQDMDHENMFWYRQDPGLGLRLIYFSYDVKMKEKGDIPEGYSVSREKKERFSLILESASTNQTSMYLCASSFNRGTGQYNEQFFGPGTRLTVL.

The chain links TRBV4-1 to TRBJ2-1; 10 nucleotides agree with TRBD2. The CDR3 runs to 16 residues. CDR1 is MGHRA, CDR2 YSYEKL, per germline. The junction had 8 bases not matched to a gene; V was cut back by 2 bases and J by 7 bases. CDR3 in amino acids: CASSQLGLAGVNEQFF. The CDR3 DNA reads as TGCGCCAGCAGCCAATTAGGGCTAGCGGGAGTTAATGAGCAGTTCTTC.